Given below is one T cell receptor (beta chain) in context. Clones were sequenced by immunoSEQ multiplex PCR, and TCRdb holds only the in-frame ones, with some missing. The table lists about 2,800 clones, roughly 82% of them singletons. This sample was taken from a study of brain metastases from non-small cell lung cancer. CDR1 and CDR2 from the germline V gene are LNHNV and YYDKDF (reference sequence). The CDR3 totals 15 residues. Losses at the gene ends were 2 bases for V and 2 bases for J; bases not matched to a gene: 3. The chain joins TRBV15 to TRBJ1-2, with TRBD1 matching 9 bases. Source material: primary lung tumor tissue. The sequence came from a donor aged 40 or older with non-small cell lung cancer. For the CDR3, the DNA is TGTGCCACCAGCAGAACAACAGGGGGCAACTATGGCTACACCTTC. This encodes CATSRTTGGNYGYTF.